The 16 T cell receptor beta chains below come from one sample, sequenced in a study of blood T cell repertoires in COVID-19. TCRdb's copy holds only in-frame clones and misses some; the assay was immunoSEQ multiplex PCR. The sample yields about 110,000 clones, over 60% seen once. Sequenced material: peripheral blood. The receptors stem from a man between 70 and 80 years old with acute or convalescent COVID-19.

The chain employs TRBV27 and TRBJ1-5; TRBD1 aligns across 8 bases. CDR3 length: 17 residues. The V segment lost 6 bases and the J segment 4 bases; nucleotides outside the gene matches: 14. The germline V gene has CDR1 MNHEY and CDR2 SMNVEV (reference sequence). CDR3 coding DNA: TGTGCCAGCAGATCCTTTACCGGGACAGGCGAAAATCAGCCCCAGCATTTT. Its protein product is CASRSFTGTGENQPQHF.

This clone was found a few times. The CDR3 DNA sequence: TGTGCCAGCAGCAAAACCACAGGGGAGCTGTTTTTT. Translated, it gives CASSKTTGELFF. The chain couples TRBV11-3 to TRBJ2-2; D is unresolved. The length of the CDR3 is 12 residues. CDR1 SGHNT and CDR2 YENEEA come from the germline V gene. V lost 5 bases and J 8 bases, leaving 9 bases between the germline ends.

The V call is TRBV11-3, the J call TRBJ1-2; 9 nucleotides match TRBD1. The CDR3 runs 16 residues. The germline V gene has CDR1 SGHNT and CDR2 YENEEA. Trimming at V came to 0 bases and at J to 2 bases, leaving 4 bases not matched to a gene. The CDR3 DNA is TGTGCCAGCAGCTTAGACCCAGACAGGGGGAACTATGGCTACACCTTC. This encodes CASSLDPDRGNYGYTF.

The V and J genes are TRBV5-1 and TRBJ1-3; 7 bases match TRBD1. After removal of 4 bases from V and 0 bases from J, the junction contained 10 bases not matched to a gene. CDR3 length equals 17 residues. Germline CDR1 and CDR2: SGHRS and YFSETQ. The CDR3 loop reads CASSTGTAGSSGNTIYF. The CDR3, as DNA: TGCGCCAGCAGCACTGGGACAGCCGGTTCCTCTGGAAACACCATATATTTT.

The chain has TRBV7-9 and TRBJ2-7, with D hard to call. The V gene's germline CDR1 is SEHNR and CDR2 FQNEAQ (reference sequence). V was shortened by 1 base and J by 9 bases, with 10 bases between the two germline ends. This CDR3 has 12 residues. The CDR3 region has the DNA TGTGCCAGCAGCTTAGGAGAGGCCTCGCAGTACTTC. Protein sequence: CASSLGEASQYF.

The V gene is TRBV28, the J gene TRBJ1-4; maybe TRBD1 (5 bases). V was trimmed by 2 bases and J by 8 bases, leaving 21 bases between them. Per germline, CDR1 MDHEN and CDR2 SYDVKM. CDR3 length equals 17 residues. The CDR3 here is CASSLGGGVRAGEKLFF. CDR3 nucleotides: TGTGCCAGCAGTTTAGGGGGAGGGGTCAGGGCAGGGGAAAAACTGTTTTTT.

This clone occurred once. The chain is built from TRBV6-5 and TRBJ1-1; 11 bases match TRBD1. CDR1 MNHEY and CDR2 SVGAGI come from the germline V gene. J gave up 8 bases and V 5 bases, and 4 bases lay outside the gene matches. This CDR3 spans 13 amino acids. CDR3 region: CASSPRTGGEAFF. Written as DNA, the CDR3 is TGTGCCAGCAGTCCTCGGACAGGGGGCGAAGCTTTCTTT.

The rearrangement links TRBV9 to TRBJ1-2, with a possible D match to TRBD1 (5 bases). V gave up 0 bases and J gave up 4 bases, with 13 bases separating them. Germline CDR1 reads SGDLS; CDR2 reads YYNGEE. The CDR3 sequence is 15 residues long. CDR3 protein: CASSVGGDGTYGYTF. The CDR3 DNA follows: TGTGCCAGCAGCGTAGGGGGGGATGGGACCTATGGCTACACCTTC.

The chain is built from TRBV6-6 and TRBJ2-7; tentatively, D is TRBD2 (6 bases). The CDR3 contains 16 residues. The V end lost 8 bases, the J end lost 5 bases, and 25 bases lay between the germline ends. Germline V gene data show CDR1 as MNHNY and CDR2 as SVGAGI (reference sequence). CDR3 residues: CASCLLGLVGENEQYF. CDR3 nucleotides: TGTGCCAGCTGTCTGTTGGGACTGGTCGGGGAGAACGAGCAGTACTTC.

The chain is built from TRBV3-1 (or the pseudogene TRBV3-2) and TRBJ1-2; no reliable D call. The CDR3 is 14 residues long. V gave up 4 bases and J gave up 2 bases, with 11 bases separating them. Germline V gene data show CDR1 as LGHDT and CDR2 as YNNKEL (reference sequence). CDR3 amino acids: CASSPVGLNYGYTF. Here the CDR3 DNA reads TGTGCCAGCAGCCCCGTGGGCCTCAACTATGGCTACACCTTC.

This sequence joins TRBV7-2 and TRBJ1-4; 7 nucleotides line up with TRBD1. V trimming: 6 bases; J trimming: 7 bases; junction bases outside the gene matches: 14. The V gene's germline CDR1 is SGHTA and CDR2 FQGNSA. CDR3 length: 16 residues. CDR3 loop: CASRETTGISAEKLFF. The CDR3 DNA reads as TGTGCCAGCAGGGAAACGACAGGGATTAGTGCTGAAAAACTGTTTTTT.

This rearrangement joins TRBV29-1 to TRBJ1-2; 8 bases map to TRBD1. This CDR3 has 13 amino acids. With 4 bases clipped from V and 8 bases from J, the junction kept 9 bases outside the gene matches. Germline V gene sequence: CDR1 SQVTM, CDR2 ANQGSEA. This chain's CDR3 is CSVGVSGGGGYTF. The CDR3 nucleotides are TGCAGCGTTGGAGTATCAGGGGGCGGGGGCTACACCTTC.

A few counts support this clone. This specimen includes other DNA sequences encoding the same CDR3. V usage is TRBV9 and J usage is TRBJ2-2; D perhaps matches TRBD2 (5 bases). V lost 0 bases and J 4 bases, leaving 7 bases between the germline ends. The V gene's germline CDR1 is SGDLS and CDR2 YYNGEE. The CDR3 has 14 amino acids. This CDR3 reads CASSVGESTGELFF. The CDR3 coding sequence is TGTGCCAGCAGCGTAGGGGAGAGCACCGGGGAGCTGTTTTTT.

This clone has only one observation. The chain has TRBV12-5 and TRBJ2-2, with TRBD2 matching over 9 bases. V lost 2 bases to trimming and J lost 5 bases; unmatched junction nucleotides: 12. The CDR3 length is 18 residues. Germline-derived CDR1 and CDR2 are LGHNT and FRNRAP. The CDR3 protein is CASGLPNKGGGATGELFF. CDR3 coding DNA: TGTGCTAGTGGTTTGCCAAACAAAGGCGGGGGGGCGACCGGGGAGCTGTTTTTT.

In DNA, the CDR3 is TGCAGCGTTGAAGTATCTGGACAGGGAGGTATTAGGTCCGGAAACACCATATATTTT. It yields the protein CSVEVSGQGGIRSGNTIYF. This chain connects TRBV29-1 to TRBJ1-3, with 8 bases identical to TRBD1. CDR3 length equals 19 residues. The J segment lost 4 bases and the V segment lost 1 base, leaving 18 bases of the junction unmatched. Germline V gives CDR1 SQVTM, CDR2 ANQGSEA.

This clone was seen a single time. The chain combines TRBV12-3 or TRBV12-4 with TRBJ2-7, with TRBD2 as a possible D gene (5 bases). The CDR3 runs to 12 residues. Trimming pared 2 bases from V and 6 bases from J, leaving 8 bases between. Here the CDR3 DNA reads TGTGCCAGCAGTTTATACGGGGTCGAGCAGTACTTC. Its translation is CASSLYGVEQYF.